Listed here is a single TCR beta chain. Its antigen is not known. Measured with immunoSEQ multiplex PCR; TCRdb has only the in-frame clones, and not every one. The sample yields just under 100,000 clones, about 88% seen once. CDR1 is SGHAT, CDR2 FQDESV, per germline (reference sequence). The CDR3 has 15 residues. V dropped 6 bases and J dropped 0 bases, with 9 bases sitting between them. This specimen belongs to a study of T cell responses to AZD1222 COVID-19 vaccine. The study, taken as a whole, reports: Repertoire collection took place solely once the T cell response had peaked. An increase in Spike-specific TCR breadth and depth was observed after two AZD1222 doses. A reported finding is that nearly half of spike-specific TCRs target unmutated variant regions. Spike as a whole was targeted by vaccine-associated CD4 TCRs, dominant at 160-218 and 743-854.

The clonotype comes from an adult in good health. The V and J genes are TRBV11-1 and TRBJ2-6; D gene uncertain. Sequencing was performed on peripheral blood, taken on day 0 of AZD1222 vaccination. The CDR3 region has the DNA TGTGCCAGCAGGTCAACAAGCTCTGGGGCCAACGTCCTGACTTTC. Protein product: CASRSTSSGANVLTF.